This T cell receptor beta chain was captured in a study of blood T cell repertoires in COVID-19. Overall study context: Material from acute and convalescent COVID-19 was sourced from the United States, Italy and Spain. T cells, B-cell-depleted T cells, or PBMCs supplied cDNA or gDNA.

Original methodology: Reference gene primers were amplified, and this amplification served to estimate nucleated cell counts. Profiled with immunoSEQ multiplex PCR; TCRdb holds only in-frame clones, not every one. Clonal size and the V and J genes are those of that table, whereas D and trimming came from the DNA. The table lists approximately 380,000 clones, 75% to 90% of them singletons, with roughly 3.7% in the top ten. Unmatched junction bases numbered 7, after V lost 3 bases and J lost 0 bases. Germline V gene sequence: CDR1 SGDLS, CDR2 YYNGEE. This CDR3 spans 16 amino acids. This TCR derives from a woman younger than 35 with acute or convalescent COVID-19. The chain uses TRBV9 and TRBJ2-5, with 8 nucleotides matching TRBD2. The specimen sequenced was peripheral blood. CDR3 sequence reads: CASSARGGTYQETQYF. For the CDR3, the DNA is TGTGCCAGCAGCGCCCGCGGGGGGACGTACCAAGAGACCCAGTACTTC.